This T cell receptor (beta chain) emerged from a study of cytomegalovirus exposure and HLA in healthy donors. The study, taken as a whole, reports: CMV serostatus stood as the only immune exposure information on hand.

Concerning this clone itself: Its target is unknown.

J lost 8 bases, V lost 5 bases, and 14 bases had no gene match. Germline V lookup: CDR1 SGHTA, CDR2 FQGTGA. This CDR3 comprises 16 residues. A multiplex PCR was run with 60 Vbeta primers and 13 Jbeta primers. Data came from immunoSEQ multiplex PCR; TCRdb stores just in-frame clones and leaves some out. The data show about 160,000 clones, more than 75% seen once. The clonotype originates from a man aged 18 to 30 in good health and CMV-seropositive. The J gene is TRBJ1-2, the V gene TRBV7-3, with 10 bases identical to TRBD1. Sample: PBMCs. The CDR3 nucleotides are TGTGCCAGCAGCGCCAAAAGTGGGACAGGGGTCTCAGGCTACACCTTC. Translating gives CASSAKSGTGVSGYTF.